This T cell receptor beta chain is drawn from a study of shared clonotypes between healthy human individuals. Per the germline V gene, CDR1 is SGHRS and CDR2 is YFSETQ. V dropped 2 bases and J dropped 5; count of bases not matched to a gene: 21. The CDR3 totals 19 residues. All donors were Caucasian adults living in Nashville, Tennessee. Genomic DNA belonging to each subset was distributed in equal measure over several immunoSEQ plates. Researchers sequenced unsorted PBMC DNA using ten immunoSEQ deep assay plates. Authors' methods: With immunoSEQ giving junction-only sequences and no quality scores, filtering differed. TCRdb's table, derived via immunoSEQ multiplex PCR, lists solely in-frame clones and lacks some. The D gene and trimming were derived from the DNA, and the V and J assignments and clone size from that table. The profile shows some 490,000 clones, approximately 82% of them singletons.

This sequence originates from a middle-aged woman in good health. Some clones in this sample may be carry-over from other donors' samples. The V call is TRBV5-1, the J call TRBJ2-7; TRBD2 aligns across 8 bases. The sample taken for sequencing was PBMCs. The CDR3 sequence is CASSFRIRPLAGRADEQYF. The CDR3 DNA reads as TGCGCCAGCAGCTTTAGGATCCGTCCCTTAGCGGGGAGGGCCGACGAGCAGTACTTC.